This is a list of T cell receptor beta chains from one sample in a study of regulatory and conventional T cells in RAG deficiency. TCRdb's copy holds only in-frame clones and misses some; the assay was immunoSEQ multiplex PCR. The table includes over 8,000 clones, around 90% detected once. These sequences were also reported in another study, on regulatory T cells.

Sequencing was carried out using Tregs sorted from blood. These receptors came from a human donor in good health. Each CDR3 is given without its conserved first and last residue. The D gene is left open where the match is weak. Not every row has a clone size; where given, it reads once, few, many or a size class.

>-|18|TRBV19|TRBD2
ASSIDHLGLAGGGSDTQY
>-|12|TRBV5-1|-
ASKAGRQGSPLH
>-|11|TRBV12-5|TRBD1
ASGLDRGSEQY
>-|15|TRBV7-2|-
ASSVDRAAYSTDTQY
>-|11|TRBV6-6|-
ASNKRSTGELF
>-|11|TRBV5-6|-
ASSPRDFLEQF
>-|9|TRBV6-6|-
ASRGDYGYT
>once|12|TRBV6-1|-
ASSALGGHRELF
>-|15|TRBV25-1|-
ASSVGGGRGDNSPLH
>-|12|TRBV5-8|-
ASSLGWGSYEQY
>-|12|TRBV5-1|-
ASSLLGDRHEQY
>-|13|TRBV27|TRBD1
ASSPARTGTYEQY
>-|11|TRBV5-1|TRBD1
ASSSDRPYGYT
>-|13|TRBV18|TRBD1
ASSRTGVSNQPQH
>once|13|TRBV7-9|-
ASSLRAGSNEKLF
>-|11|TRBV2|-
ASRRRGNTEAF
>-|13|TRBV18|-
ASSVFRPNTGELF
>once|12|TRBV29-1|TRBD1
SVVEDRVYNEQF
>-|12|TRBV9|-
ASSPSRGETEAF
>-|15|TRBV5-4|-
ASSLKLTGGYQETQY
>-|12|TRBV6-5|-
ASAIRRMNTEAF
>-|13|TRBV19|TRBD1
ASSMGTGVSYEQY
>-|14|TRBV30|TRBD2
AWSVLTSGSYNEQF
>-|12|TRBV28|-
ASNPGGSNQPQH
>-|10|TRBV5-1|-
ASSSINYDYT
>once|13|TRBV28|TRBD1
ASSFVGQGVGEQY
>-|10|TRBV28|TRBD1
ASSEGAQPQH
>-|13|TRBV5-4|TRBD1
ASSSDRGITDTQY
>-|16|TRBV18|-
ASSPPWTGPSLGYTQY
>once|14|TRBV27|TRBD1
ASSLSRTGATDTQY
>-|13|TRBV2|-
ASSVGVGAKNIQY
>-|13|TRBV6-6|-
ASSYAAGSGNTIY
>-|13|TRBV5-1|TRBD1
ASSYLTGDNSPLH
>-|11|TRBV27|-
ASRQRGTDTQY
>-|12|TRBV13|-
ASSRLTENTEAF
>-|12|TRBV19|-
ASSFRVAKNIQY
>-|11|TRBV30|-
AWSVPRNYGYT
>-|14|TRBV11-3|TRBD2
ASSPGTSGSTDTQY
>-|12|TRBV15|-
ATSWDMPNTEAF
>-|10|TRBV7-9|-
ASSRDAYEQY
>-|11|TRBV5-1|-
ASRTASSDTQY
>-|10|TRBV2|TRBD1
ASPGTGRLTY
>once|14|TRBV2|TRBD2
ASSVGGGRAYNEQF